One sample yielded the 2 T cell receptor beta chains listed below, sequenced in a study of coeliac disease. Study-level findings and limits: Control samples showed higher TRB and TRG clonality than intraepithelial and lamina propria samples in active celiac disease.

Which antigens these TCRs recognize remains unknown. Repertoires were generated with immunoSEQ multiplex PCR, while TCRdb's copy carries only in-frame clones and drops some. Seen here are some 4,000 clones, around 71% observed once, and the top ten hold more than 5%. Sequencing was carried out using intraepithelial lymphocytes from the gut. Source of these receptors: a woman aged 55-70 years with active celiac disease.

The chain couples TRBV7-2 to TRBJ2-5; 13 bases fit TRBD2. J lost 13 bases, V lost 5 bases, and 10 bases had no gene match. Germline-derived CDR1 and CDR2 are SGHTA and FQGNSA. The CDR3 length is 14 residues. Here the CDR3 reads CASSPTGTSGTGYF. The CDR3 bases are TGTGCCAGCAGCCCAACCGGGACTAGCGGGACTGGGTACTTC.

The chain recombines TRBV18 with TRBJ2-2; TRBD1 is a possible D gene (7 bases). This CDR3 region has 15 residues. Trimming pared 2 bases from V and 4 bases from J, leaving 11 bases between. From germline, CDR1 is KGHSH and CDR2 LQKENI. The CDR3 bases are TGTGCCAGCTCACCAACAGGGGAGGTCACCGGGGAGCTGTTTTTT. Encoded protein: CASSPTGEVTGELFF. The entire variable domain, with the rest obtained from reference TRBV18 and TRBJ2-2, is as follows: NAGVMQNPRHLVRRRGQEARLRCSPMKGHSHVYWYRQLPEEGLKFMVYLQKENIIDESGMPKERFSAEFPKEGPSILRIQQVVRGDSAAYFCASSPTGEVTGELFFGEGSRLTVL.